Presented here are 22 T cell receptor beta chains from one specimen sequenced in a study of cytomegalovirus exposure and HLA in healthy donors (TCRdb year 2017). The library was produced with the immunoSEQ multiplex PCR assay. A mixture of 60 forward primers for TCR Vbeta segments and 13 reverse primers for TCR Jbeta segments was used in the multiplex PCR. In its TCRdb copy, this immuneACCESS table keeps in-frame sequences only and misses some clones. Where compared with another copy, unresolved V genes explain less than half of these, and the others have no known cause. In this sample the table shows over 150,000 clones, roughly three quarters of which occur a single time. Less than 15% of the sample is in the top ten clones. Sequences were obtained from PBMCs. These receptors came from a woman in her fifties or sixties in good health and CMV-seropositive.

The V gene is TRBV10-3, the J gene TRBJ1-1, with TRBD1 matching over 8 bases. CDR1 is ENHRY, CDR2 SYGVKD, per germline. CDR3 size: 14 residues. Trimming at V came to 10 bases and at J to 0 bases, leaving 7 bases not matched to a gene. CDR3 residues: CATQGVNMNTEAFF. The CDR3 nucleotides read TGTGCCACACAGGGGGTTAACATGAACACTGAAGCTTTCTTT.

The chain is built from TRBV18 and TRBJ2-2, with D possibly matching TRBD1 (6 bases). V dropped 3 bases and J dropped 5 bases, with 13 bases sitting between them. The CDR3 is 15 amino acids. Germline CDR1 reads KGHSH; CDR2 reads LQKENI. The chain's CDR3 is CASSPGTGKTGELFF. DNA for the CDR3: TGTGCCAGCTCACCTGGCACAGGGAAGACCGGGGAGCTGTTTTTT.

About this clone: Other nucleotide sequences in the sample specify the same CDR3. The chain couples TRBV2 to TRBJ2-5; TRBD2 matches at 7 bases. Germline V gene sequence: CDR1 SNHLY, CDR2 FYNNEI. The CDR3 spans 11 residues. Trimming removed 8 bases from V and 4 bases from J; junction bases left unmatched: 1. This CDR3 reads CASGRGETQYF. Here the CDR3 DNA reads TGTGCCAGCGGGAGGGGAGAGACCCAGTACTTC.

V and J are TRBV2 and TRBJ1-6, with D perhaps matching TRBD1 (6 bases). The germline V gene has CDR1 SNHLY and CDR2 FYNNEI. The V and J ends lost 2 bases and 4 bases respectively, with 18 bases between them. The CDR3 runs to 18 residues. CDR3 sequence reads: CASSESPPPGAYNSPLHF. In DNA, the CDR3 is TGTGCCAGCAGTGAATCTCCCCCTCCAGGGGCTTATAATTCACCCCTCCACTTT.

The V call is TRBV10-3, the J call TRBJ2-1; TRBD2 matches at 12 bases. Unmatched junction bases numbered 10, after V lost 5 bases and J lost 5 bases. Germline V CDR1 and CDR2: ENHRY, SYGVKD. The CDR3 covers 17 residues. As DNA, the CDR3 is TGTGCCATCAGTCCTAGCGGGGGGGCCGGACGGAACAATGAGCAGTTCTTC. It is translated as CAISPSGGAGRNNEQFF.

The genes are TRBV2 and TRBJ2-5; TRBD2 might be the D (6 bases). The V gene lost 10 bases and the J gene lost 4 bases, with 16 bases spanning the gap. CDR3 size: 13 residues. From germline, CDR1 is SNHLY and CDR2 FYNNEI. CDR3 region: CATHENSGETQYF. Here the CDR3 DNA reads TGTGCCACCCACGAGAATAGCGGAGAGACCCAGTACTTC.

This clone was seen more than once but under ten times. This rearrangement joins TRBV29-1 to TRBJ2-7; 7 bases align to TRBD1. The CDR3 is 12 amino acids. V gave up 4 bases and J gave up 6 bases; unmatched junction bases: 6. Per germline, CDR1 SQVTM and CDR2 ANQGSEA. Here the CDR3 reads CSVGQGSAEQYF. DNA of the CDR3: TGCAGCGTTGGACAGGGATCCGCCGAGCAGTACTTC.

The rearrangement links TRBV7-6 to TRBJ1-2; the D gene is possibly TRBD1 (6 bases). Deletions cut 0 bases from V and 8 bases from J, with 19 bases between. Germline V gene sequence: CDR1 SGHVS, CDR2 FNYEAQ. The CDR3 loop spans 16 amino acids. CDR3 in DNA: TGTGCCAGCAGCTTAGCCCGCGGCGGGGGCGGTACGGGCTACACCTTC. It yields the protein CASSLARGGGGTGYTF.

V usage is TRBV5-3 and J usage is TRBJ1-2; no clear D. TRBV5-3 is annotated as an ORF whose role is uncertain. CDR3 length equals 13 residues. V was pared by 4 bases and J by 4 bases, with 11 bases between. The CDR3 here is CARSLQAFYGYTF. The CDR3 nucleotides are TGTGCCAGAAGCCTTCAGGCATTCTATGGCTACACCTTC.

Turning to this clone: It may be a read error: a sequence one base away is much more abundant. The chain is built from TRBV14 and TRBJ1-1; unclear D gene. CDR1 is SGHDN and CDR2 is FVKESK in the germline V gene. Deletions cut 4 bases from V and 0 bases from J, with 3 bases between. The CDR3 is made up of 12 amino acids. Here the CDR3 DNA reads TGTGCCAGCAGCCCTTTGAACACTGAAGCTTTCTTT. Protein sequence: CASSPLNTEAFF.

This clone was observed a handful of times. The V and J genes are TRBV6-5 and TRBJ2-7; 9 nucleotides match TRBD1. The germline V gene has CDR1 MNHEY and CDR2 SVGAGI. The CDR3 is made up of 15 amino acids. Trimming at V came to 2 bases and at J to 4 bases, leaving 6 bases not matched to a gene. The CDR3 nucleotides read TGTGCCAGCAGTTACGCCGGGACAGGGAAGTACGAGCAGTACTTC. It specifies CASSYAGTGKYEQYF.

Concerning this clone itself: The germline gene is not matched at one end of the junction; a read error may be the cause. The rearrangement joins TRBV7-9 to TRBJ1-2, with no clear D. This CDR3 has 15 residues. Germline V CDR1 and CDR2: SEHNR, FQNEAQ (reference sequence). DNA of the CDR3: TGTTCCAGCAGCCCCGGCGGGAGGCCTAACTCTGGCTACACCTTC. This translates into CSSSPGGRPNSGYTF.

The CDR3: CASSPSGEVVTVKNIQYF. The CDR3 bases are TGTGCCAGCAGCCCATCGGGTGAGGTGGTAACGGTCAAAAACATTCAGTACTTC. This sequence joins TRBV21-1 and TRBJ2-4; TRBD2, the D gene given by the table, was not confirmed from the DNA. TRBV21-1 is noted as a pseudogene. The CDR3 is made up of 18 amino acids.

The chain combines TRBV5-1 with TRBJ2-2; the match to TRBD1 covers 9 bases. J lost 4 bases, V lost 3 bases, and 10 bases had no gene match. The CDR3 is made up of 17 amino acids. Per the germline V gene, CDR1 is SGHRS and CDR2 is YFSETQ. The CDR3, as DNA: TGCGCCAGCAGCTCCGACAGGGGGGCTGGGGTCACCGGGGAGCTGTTTTTT. This gives the protein CASSSDRGAGVTGELFF.

The chain carries TRBV5-1 and TRBJ2-3, with 11 bases matching TRBD2. The CDR3 length is 16 residues. J lost 7 bases, V lost 1 base, and 8 bases had no gene match. The germline V gene has CDR1 SGHRS and CDR2 YFSETQ. CDR3 nucleotides: TGCGCCAGCAGCTTGTCCGGGACTAGCGGCACGCATACGCAGTATTTT. This codes for CASSLSGTSGTHTQYF.

This clone was picked up one time. V is TRBV4-1 and J is TRBJ1-1, with D possibly TRBD1 on 6 matching bases. The CDR3 spans 17 residues. Trimming left V 1 base short and J 0 bases short, with 15 bases between. Germline CDR1 MGHRA, CDR2 YSYEKL. DNA of the CDR3: TGCGCCAGCAGCCAAGGAACAGGGAAAATTTTGAACACTGAAGCTTTCTTT. Amino acid sequence: CASSQGTGKILNTEAFF.

The V and J genes are TRBV5-1 and TRBJ2-5; 9 bases line up with TRBD1. This CDR3 region has 14 residues. V lost 3 bases to trimming and J lost 7 bases; unmatched junction nucleotides: 7. CDR1 is SGHRS and CDR2 is YFSETQ in the germline V gene. CDR3 protein: CASSSGQGIGTQYF. The CDR3 region has the DNA TGCGCCAGCAGCTCGGGACAGGGAATCGGGACCCAGTACTTC.

This clone appeared a few times. This rearrangement joins TRBV27 to TRBJ2-2; D uncertain. V lost 7 bases and J 1 base, leaving 16 bases between the germline ends. CDR1 and CDR2 from the germline V gene are MNHEY and SMNVEV (reference sequence). This CDR3 region has 16 residues. The chain's CDR3 is CASISSSRLNTGELFF. In DNA form, the CDR3 reads TGTGCCAGCATCTCCTCCTCGAGGTTGAACACCGGGGAGCTGTTTTTT.

The chain combines TRBV6-1 with TRBJ1-5; D is ambiguous. The CDR3 consists of 15 residues. Germline CDR1 reads MNHNS; CDR2 reads SASEGT. With 2 bases removed from V and 4 bases from J, the gap between germline ends came to 12 bases. CDR3 in amino acids: CASSEFEGENQPQHF. The CDR3 bases are TGTGCCAGCAGTGAATTTGAGGGCGAAAATCAGCCCCAGCATTTT.

The chain couples TRBV5-1 to TRBJ1-2; D is possibly TRBD1 (5 bases). Trimming cost V 0 bases and J 4 bases, with 10 bases left between them. CDR3 length equals 14 residues. The V gene's germline CDR1 is SGHRS and CDR2 YFSETQ. Here the CDR3 DNA reads TGCGCCAGCAGCTTGGAATCAGGGTTCTATGGCTACACCTTC. Translated: CASSLESGFYGYTF.

The chain recombines TRBV19 with TRBJ2-1; a weak D match, TRBD2 (6 bases). V was clipped by 3 bases and J by 9 bases, with 12 bases between them. Germline-derived CDR1 and CDR2 are LNHDA and SQIVND (reference sequence). The CDR3 contains 13 residues. CDR3 DNA: TGTGCCAGTAGTATCGATCTCGGGGGTGAGCAGTTCTTC. Protein product: CASSIDLGGEQFF.

The genes are TRBV2 and TRBJ2-5; perhaps TRBD2 as D (5 bases). CDR3 length equals 11 residues. Trimming cost V 6 bases and J 11 bases, with 13 bases left between them. Germline values: CDR1 SNHLY, CDR2 FYNNEI. CDR3 sequence: CASREDIGQYF. The CDR3 region has the DNA TGTGCCAGCAGGGAGGATATAGGGCAGTACTTC.